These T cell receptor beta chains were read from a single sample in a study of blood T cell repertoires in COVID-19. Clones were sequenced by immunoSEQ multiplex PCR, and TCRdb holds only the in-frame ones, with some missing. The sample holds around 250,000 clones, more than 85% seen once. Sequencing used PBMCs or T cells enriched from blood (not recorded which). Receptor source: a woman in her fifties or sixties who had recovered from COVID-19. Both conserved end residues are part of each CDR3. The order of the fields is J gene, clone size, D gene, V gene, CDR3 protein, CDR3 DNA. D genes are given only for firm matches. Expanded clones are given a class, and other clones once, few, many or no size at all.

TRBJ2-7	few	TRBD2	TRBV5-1	CASSLEWASGSYEQYF	TGCGCCAGCAGCTTGGAATGGGCTAGCGGGAGCTACGAGCAGTACTTC
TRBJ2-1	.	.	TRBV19	CASSISSSNNEQFF	TGTGCCAGTAGTATTTCTAGCTCCAACAATGAGCAGTTCTTC
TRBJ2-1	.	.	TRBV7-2	CASSLGDFAGRQFF	TGTGCCAGCAGCCTAGGGGACTTCGCTGGGAGGCAGTTCTTC
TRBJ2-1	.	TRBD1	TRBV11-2	CASSLFRQGVNEQFF	TGTGCCAGCAGCTTATTCCGACAGGGCGTAAATGAGCAGTTCTTC
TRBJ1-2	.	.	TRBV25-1	CASSEWGRPGYTF	TGTGCCAGCAGTGAATGGGGCCGACCGGGCTACACCTTC
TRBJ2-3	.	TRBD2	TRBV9	CASATGTSGGTDTQYF	TGTGCCAGCGCGACCGGGACTAGCGGGGGCACAGATACGCAGTATTTT
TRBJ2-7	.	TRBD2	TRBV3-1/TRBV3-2	CASSVGTSGPSTYEQYF	TGTGCCTCCTCGGTGGGGACTAGCGGACCTTCTACCTACGAGCAGTACTTC
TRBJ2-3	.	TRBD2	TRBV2	CASSQGLAGADTQYF	TGTGCCAGCAGCCAGGGACTAGCGGGCGCAGATACGCAGTATTTT
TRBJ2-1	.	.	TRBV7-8	CASSPQRAISSYNEQFF	TGTGCCAGCAGCCCCCAGCGGGCGATTAGCTCCTACAATGAGCAGTTCTTC
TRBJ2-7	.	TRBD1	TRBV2	CASSGTGYVQYF	TGTGCCAGCAGTGGGACAGGGTACGTGCAGTACTTC
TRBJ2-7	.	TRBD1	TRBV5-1	CASSPRTGSILEQYF	TGCGCCAGCAGCCCAAGGACAGGGAGTATACTAGAGCAGTACTTC
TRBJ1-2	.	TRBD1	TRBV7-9	CASSFAGTEYGYTF	TGTGCCAGCAGCTTCGCCGGGACAGAGTATGGCTACACCTTC
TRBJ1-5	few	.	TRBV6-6	CASTGFRGQPQHF	TGTGCCAGCACGGGGTTCCGGGGTCAGCCCCAGCATTTT
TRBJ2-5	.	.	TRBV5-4	CASSLASVGSYGELQETQYF	TGTGCCAGCAGCTTGGCCTCGGTGGGGTCTTACGGGGAATTACAAGAGACCCAGTACTTC
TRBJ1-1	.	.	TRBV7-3	CASSLTSYTEAFF	TGTGCCAGCAGCTTGACTTCCTACACTGAAGCTTTCTTT
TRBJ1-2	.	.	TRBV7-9	CASSETVGHQNYGYTF	TGTGCCAGCAGTGAAACGGTGGGACACCAGAACTATGGCTACACCTTC